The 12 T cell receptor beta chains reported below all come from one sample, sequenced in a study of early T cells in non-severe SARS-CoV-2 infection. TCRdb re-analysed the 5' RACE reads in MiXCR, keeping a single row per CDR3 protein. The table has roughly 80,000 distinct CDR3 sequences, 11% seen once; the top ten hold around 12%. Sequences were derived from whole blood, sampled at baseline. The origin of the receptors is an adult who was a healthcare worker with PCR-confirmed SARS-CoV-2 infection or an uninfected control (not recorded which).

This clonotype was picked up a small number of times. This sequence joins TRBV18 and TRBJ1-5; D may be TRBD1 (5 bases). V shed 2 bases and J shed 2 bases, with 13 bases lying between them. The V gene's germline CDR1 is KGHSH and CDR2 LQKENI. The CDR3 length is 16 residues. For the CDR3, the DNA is TGTGCCAGCTCACCATCTCCGGGAGGGGGCAATCAGCCCCAGCATTTT. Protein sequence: CASSPSPGGGNQPQHF.

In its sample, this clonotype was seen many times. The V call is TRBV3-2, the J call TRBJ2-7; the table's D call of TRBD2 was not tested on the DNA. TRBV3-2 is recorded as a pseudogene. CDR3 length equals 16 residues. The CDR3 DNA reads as TGTGCCAGCAGCCCGAGGTTACTAGCGGGTGTATACGAGCAGTACTTC. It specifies CASSPRLLAGVYEQYF.

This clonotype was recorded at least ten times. The CDR3 DNA follows: TGTGCCAGCAGCTCAGCGGGGACTTACAATGAGCAGTTCTTC. Translating it yields CASSSAGTYNEQFF. The chain couples TRBV7-2 to TRBJ2-1, with 7 bases lining up with TRBD2. Losses at the gene ends were 4 bases for V and 4 bases for J; bases not matched to a gene: 4. Per the germline V gene, CDR1 is SGHTA and CDR2 is FQGNSA. The CDR3 length is 14 residues.

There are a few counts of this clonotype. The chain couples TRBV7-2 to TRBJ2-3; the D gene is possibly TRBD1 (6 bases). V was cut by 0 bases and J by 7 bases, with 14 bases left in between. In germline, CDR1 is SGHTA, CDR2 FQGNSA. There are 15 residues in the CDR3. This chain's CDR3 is CASSLASGVTNTQYF. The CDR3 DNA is TGTGCCAGCAGCTTAGCGTCAGGGGTCACGAATACGCAGTATTTT.

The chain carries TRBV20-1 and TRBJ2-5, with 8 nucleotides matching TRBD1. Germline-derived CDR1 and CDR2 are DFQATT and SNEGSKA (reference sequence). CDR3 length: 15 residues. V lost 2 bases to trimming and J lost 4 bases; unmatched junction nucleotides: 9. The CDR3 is CSARSLTGVGETQYF. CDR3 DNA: TGCAGTGCTAGATCCCTGACAGGGGTGGGAGAGACCCAGTACTTC.

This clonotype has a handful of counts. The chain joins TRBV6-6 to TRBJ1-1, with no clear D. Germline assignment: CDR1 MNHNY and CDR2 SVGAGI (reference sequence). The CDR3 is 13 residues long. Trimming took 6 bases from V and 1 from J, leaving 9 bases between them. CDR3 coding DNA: TGTGCCAGCAGCCTACAGAAGAACACTGAAGCTTTCTTT. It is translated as CASSLQKNTEAFF.

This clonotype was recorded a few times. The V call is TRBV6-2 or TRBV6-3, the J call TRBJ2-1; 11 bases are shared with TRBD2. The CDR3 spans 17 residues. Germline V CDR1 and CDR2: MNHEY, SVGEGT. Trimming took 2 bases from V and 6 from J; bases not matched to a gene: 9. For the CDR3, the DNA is TGTGCCAGCAGTTACCGGGTGCGACTAGCGGGGATCAATGAGCAGTTCTTC. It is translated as CASSYRVRLAGINEQFF.

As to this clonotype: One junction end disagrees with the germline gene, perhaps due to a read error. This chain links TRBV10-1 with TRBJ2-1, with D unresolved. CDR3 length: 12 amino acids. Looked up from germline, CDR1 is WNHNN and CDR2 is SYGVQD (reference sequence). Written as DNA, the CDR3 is TGCGCCAGCAGTGCCAGTGTCGAGCAGGTCCGCTTC. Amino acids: CASSASVEQVRF.

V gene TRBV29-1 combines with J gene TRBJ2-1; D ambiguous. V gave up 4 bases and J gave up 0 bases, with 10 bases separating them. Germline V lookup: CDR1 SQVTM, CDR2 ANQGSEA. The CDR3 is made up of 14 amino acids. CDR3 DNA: TGCAGCGTTGTCGACACCCGCTCCTACAATGAGCAGTTCTTC. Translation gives CSVVDTRSYNEQFF.

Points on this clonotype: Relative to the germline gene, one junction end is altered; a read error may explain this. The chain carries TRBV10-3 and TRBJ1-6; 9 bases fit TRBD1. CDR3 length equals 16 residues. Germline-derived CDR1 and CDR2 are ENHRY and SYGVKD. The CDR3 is CPISESPTGGRSPLHF. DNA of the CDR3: TGTCCCATCAGTGAGTCGCCGACAGGGGGGCGTTCACCCCTCCACTTT.

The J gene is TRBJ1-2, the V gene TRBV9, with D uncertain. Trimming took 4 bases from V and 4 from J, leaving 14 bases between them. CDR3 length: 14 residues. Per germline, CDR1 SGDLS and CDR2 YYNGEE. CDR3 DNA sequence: TGTGCCAGCAGCTCCCTCTCGGGCGGCTATGGCTACACCTTC. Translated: CASSSLSGGYGYTF.

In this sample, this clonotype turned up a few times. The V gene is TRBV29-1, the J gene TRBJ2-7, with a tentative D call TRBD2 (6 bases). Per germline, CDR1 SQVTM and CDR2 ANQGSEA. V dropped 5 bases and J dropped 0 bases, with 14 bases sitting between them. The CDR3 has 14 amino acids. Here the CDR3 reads CSVQPGTYSYEQYF. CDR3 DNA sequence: TGCAGCGTTCAACCAGGGACTTACTCCTACGAGCAGTACTTC.